This T cell receptor (beta chain) stems from a study of identical twins. V was shortened by 10 bases and J by 7 bases, with 8 bases between the two germline ends. The CDR3 sequence is 10 residues long. Template switching added a universal primer site, and cDNA bore unique molecular identifiers. MiXCR, applied by TCRdb to the 5' RACE reads, yields one record per CDR3 protein. This table holds about 900,000 distinct CDR3 sequences, about 12% found once. Study-wide results and limits: Cross-sectional statistical analysis, not tracking of the same donors, underpinned the conclusions.

This clonotype was counted ten times or more. The target antigen is unknown. Another study also made use of these data, one on yellow fever vaccine responses in identical twins. From that report: Twins reportedly appeared to share part of their vaccine T cell response while keeping part individual.

V and J are TRBV12-3 or TRBV12-4 and TRBJ2-1, with D possibly being TRBD2 (5 bases). Sequencing was performed on PBMCs. The sequence derives from a woman between 18 and 29 years old in good health. The CDR3 nucleotides are TGTGCCACCAGCGGTAATGAGCAGTTCTTC. It codes for CATSGNEQFF.